Sequencing of this TCR beta chain was carried out in a study of cytomegalovirus exposure and HLA in healthy donors. From germline, CDR1 is PRHDT and CDR2 FYEKMQ (reference sequence). V dropped 3 bases and J dropped 8; count of bases not matched to a gene: 8. This CDR3 is 15 amino acids long. Study-wide results and caveats: One later analysis reportedly identified an Asian-associated ancestry cluster that showed fewer N-insertions than the approximately 710-donor mean.

The PCR used 60 Vbeta and 13 Jbeta primers. The method was immunoSEQ multiplex PCR; TCRdb's version includes in-frame clones alone and lacks a portion of them. The data hold under 200,000 clones, with roughly 84% observed a single time. A remark on this clone: The target antigen is unknown.

The clonotype originates from a young man in good health and CMV-seronegative. The chain has TRBV13 and TRBJ2-1, with TRBD1 identical over 9 bases. Input material: PBMCs. The CDR3 sequence is CASSFGGQGLDEQFF. The DNA of the CDR3 is TGTGCCAGCAGCTTTGGGGGACAGGGCTTGGATGAGCAGTTCTTC. Combining the CDR3 with reference TRBV13 and TRBJ2-1 gives the whole variable domain AAGVIQSPRHLIKEKRETATLKCYPIPRHDTVYWYQQGPGQDPQFLISFYEKMQSDKGSIPDRFSAQQFSDYHSELNMSSLELGDSALYFCASSFGGQGLDEQFFGPGTRLTVL.